A single sample gave rise to the 21 T cell receptor beta chains below, sequenced in a study of T cells in localized non-small cell lung cancer (TCRdb year 2020). Library preparation used the immunoSEQ multiplex PCR assay. This immuneACCESS table, as held by TCRdb, lists in-frame sequences with V and J called but not all clones. Of the missing ones, under half trace to an unresolved V gene in checked studies; the others have no known cause. Counted in this sample were around 2,000 clones; 37% of them appeared once. The ten biggest clones cover roughly 6.9% of the sample. The sample in question was lung tumor tissue, obtained before any cancer treatment. The source is an older female donor with stage I lung adenocarcinoma.

The chain employs TRBV6-8 and TRBJ1-2, with TRBD1 identical over 9 bases. Germline CDR1 is MNHGY and CDR2 is SAAAGT. This CDR3 is 16 amino acids long. The V and J ends lost 0 bases and 5 bases, in that order; junction bases with no gene match: 7. CDR3 region: CASSYSGQGVGYGYTF. The CDR3 DNA reads as TGTGCCAGCAGTTACTCGGGACAGGGAGTGGGGTATGGCTACACCTTC.

This clone occurred a few times. This chain links TRBV29-1 with TRBJ2-7; TRBD2 matches at 11 bases. The CDR3 consists of 13 residues. Unmatched junction bases numbered 5, after V lost 6 bases and J lost 4 bases. Germline loops: CDR1 SQVTM, CDR2 ANQGSEA. CDR3 loop: CSVVGTSGYEQYF. CDR3 coding DNA: TGCAGCGTCGTCGGGACTAGCGGTTACGAGCAGTACTTC.

This clone was seen a handful of times. V gene TRBV19 combines with J gene TRBJ1-5; unclear D gene. The CDR3 spans 15 residues. CDR1 is LNHDA, CDR2 SQIVND, per germline (reference sequence). Trimming left V 3 bases short and J 6 bases short, with 15 bases between. The CDR3 nucleotides read TGTGCCAGTAGTATTGCGGTCCGGGCTTCTCAGCCCCAGCATTTT. It yields the protein CASSIAVRASQPQHF.

This clone has more than one count but fewer than ten. The rearrangement links TRBV6-8 to TRBJ1-1; no reliable D call. V was clipped by 5 bases and J by 6 bases, with 22 bases between them. The CDR3 length is 16 residues. Germline V gives CDR1 MNHGY, CDR2 SAAAGT. CDR3 region: CASSGKVIGPLAEAFF. In nucleotides, the CDR3 is TGTGCCAGCAGTGGAAAGGTTATAGGACCCCTTGCTGAAGCTTTCTTT.

V gene TRBV18 combines with J gene TRBJ1-1; TRBD1 is a possible D gene (5 bases). This CDR3 has 14 amino acids. Germline CDR1 reads KGHSH; CDR2 reads LQKENI. Trimming took off 4 bases at V and 6 bases at J, with 15 bases between the two ends. In nucleotides, the CDR3 is TGTGCCAGCTCACGGGAGGGGACGAGGTCTGAAGCTTTCTTT. Translated, it gives CASSREGTRSEAFF.

This clone has a handful of counts. The genes are TRBV29-1 and TRBJ2-1; no reliable D call. CDR1 is SQVTM and CDR2 is ANQGSEA in the germline V gene. The CDR3 is 12 residues long. V was clipped by 5 bases and J by 3 bases, with 8 bases between them. The CDR3 loop reads CSVRGNYNEQFF. For the CDR3, the DNA is TGCAGCGTTCGTGGCAACTACAATGAGCAGTTCTTC.

This clone was recorded a few times. This rearrangement joins TRBV15 to TRBJ2-1, with 12 bases lining up with TRBD2. This CDR3 has 15 residues. The ends lost 5 bases at V and 5 bases at J; junction bases unmatched: 4. Germline CDR1 and CDR2: LNHNV and YYDKDF (reference sequence). The CDR3 spells CATSSRTSGNNEQFF. The CDR3 DNA is TGTGCCACCAGCTCCCGGACTAGCGGGAACAATGAGCAGTTCTTC. Variable domain in full (rest from reference TRBV15 and TRBJ2-1): DAMVIQNPRYQVTQFGKPVTLSCSQTLNHNVMYWYQQKSSQAPKLLFHYYDKDFNNEADTPDNFQSRRPNTSFCFLDIRSPGLGDTAMYLCATSSRTSGNNEQFFGPGTRLTVL.

In this sample, this clone turned up a few times. This chain uses TRBV1 with TRBJ1-1. TRBV1 is tagged as a pseudogene. CDR3 size: 15 residues. CDR3 sequence: CASSQRGGSSEVAFF. CDR3 in DNA: TGCGCCAGCAGCCAGAGGGGCGGATCCTCGGAGGTAGCTTTCTTT.

The chain is built from TRBV12-2 and TRBJ2-2. TRBV12-2 is labeled a pseudogene. The length of the CDR3 is 15 residues. This CDR3 reads CAIGMGGANTGELFF. The CDR3, as DNA: TGTGCCATCGGCATGGGCGGTGCGAACACCGGGGAGCTGTTTTTT.

V gene TRBV18 combines with J gene TRBJ1-5; TRBD1 matches at 9 bases. The CDR3 length is 16 residues. Germline CDR1 is KGHSH and CDR2 is LQKENI. V lost 6 bases, J lost 4 bases, and 10 bases stayed unmatched. The CDR3 region has the DNA TGTGCCAGCTCGTCAGCTGTGGGACAGGGAAATCAGCCCCAGCATTTT. Its translation: CASSSAVGQGNQPQHF.

The rearrangement uses TRBV30 and TRBJ1-3; the match to TRBD1 covers 7 bases. The CDR3 runs 14 residues. The germline V gene has CDR1 GTSNPN and CDR2 SVGIG (reference sequence). The trim removed 4 bases at V and 4 bases at J, leaving 7 bases unmatched. The CDR3: CAWMHDREGNTIYF. The CDR3 bases are TGTGCCTGGATGCACGACAGGGAGGGAAACACCATATATTTT.

V gene TRBV19 combines with J gene TRBJ2-5, with D perhaps TRBD1 or TRBD2 (5 bases each). Per the germline V gene, CDR1 is LNHDA and CDR2 is SQIVND (reference sequence). V lost 7 bases, J lost 4 bases, and 16 bases lay in between. The CDR3 runs 14 residues. CDR3 coding DNA: TGTGCCAGTACCCCCGCAGGGAGAGGAGAGACCCAGTACTTC. Protein sequence: CASTPAGRGETQYF.

The rearrangement joins TRBV29-1 to TRBJ2-5; 12 bases align to TRBD2. The CDR3 is made up of 15 amino acids. The V gene's germline CDR1 is SQVTM and CDR2 ANQGSEA. Losses at the gene ends were 2 bases for V and 5 bases for J; bases not matched to a gene: 6. CDR3 loop: CSVEKLAGGGETQYF. CDR3 bases: TGCAGCGTTGAAAAACTAGCGGGGGGCGGGGAGACCCAGTACTTC.

This chain uses TRBV11-3 with TRBJ2-1; 7 nucleotides agree with TRBD2. CDR1 is SGHNT, CDR2 YENEEA, per germline. The CDR3 has 18 residues. V lost 1 base and J lost 3; bases outside the gene matches: 12. Here the CDR3 reads CASSLGWGGDWGYNEQFF. CDR3 nucleotides: TGTGCCAGCAGCTTAGGCTGGGGAGGGGATTGGGGCTACAATGAGCAGTTCTTC.

The rearrangement joins TRBV6-8 to TRBJ2-5; the match to TRBD2 covers 7 bases. The J segment lost 1 base and the V segment lost 1 base, leaving 6 bases of the junction unmatched. Germline CDR1 MNHGY, CDR2 SAAAGT. The CDR3 is made up of 16 amino acids. The CDR3 spells CASSYWEGSGQETQYF. CDR3 sequence (DNA): TGTGCCAGCAGTTACTGGGAGGGTAGTGGCCAAGAGACCCAGTACTTC.

This clone has more than one count but fewer than ten. The V and J genes are TRBV9 and TRBJ2-2; D is ambiguous. The ends were cut back, 3 bases at V and 6 bases at J, with 15 bases in the middle. This CDR3 has 15 amino acids. Germline values: CDR1 SGDLS, CDR2 YYNGEE. CDR3 DNA sequence: TGTGCCAGCAGCGCCCCCGAGTCGGCCGCCGGGGAGCTGTTTTTT. Its protein product is CASSAPESAAGELFF.

The chain carries TRBV19 and TRBJ2-6, with 14 bases matching TRBD2. The CDR3 spans 19 residues. V gave up 3 bases and J gave up 1 base; unmatched junction bases: 5. The germline V gene encodes CDR1 LNHDA and CDR2 SQIVND (reference sequence). The CDR3 DNA follows: TGTGCCAGTAGTATTATTCGACTAGCGGGAGGGTCTGGGGCCAACGTCCTGACTTTC. Protein product: CASSIIRLAGGSGANVLTF.

This chain links TRBV30 with TRBJ2-3; 11 bases fit TRBD2. This CDR3 is built from 21 residues. Germline values: CDR1 GTSNPN, CDR2 SVGIG (reference sequence). With 1 base clipped from V and 0 bases from J, the junction kept 18 bases outside the gene matches. CDR3 nucleotides: TGTGCCTGGAGTGGCATCACCGTCCTAGCGGGAGGCCCGATTAGCACAGATACGCAGTATTTT. It translates to CAWSGITVLAGGPISTDTQYF. The full variable domain, in which reference TRBV30 and TRBJ2-3 provide the parts outside the CDR3, is SQTIHQWPATLVQPVGSPLSLECTVEGTSNPNLYWYRQAAGRGLQLLFYSVGIGQISSEVPQNLSASRPQDRQFILSSKKLLLSDSGFYLCAWSGITVLAGGPISTDTQYFGPGTRLTVL.

The chain recombines TRBV15 with TRBJ2-5; 11 bases align to TRBD1. After removal of 0 bases from V and 4 bases from J, the junction contained 16 bases not matched to a gene. The CDR3 has 20 amino acids. Looked up from germline, CDR1 is LNHNV and CDR2 is YYDKDF (reference sequence). DNA for the CDR3: TGTGCCACCAGCAGAGAGGGACAGGGGGTCGCCCCCGGTCCCCGAGAGACCCAGTACTTC. Its translation is CATSREGQGVAPGPRETQYF.

V and J are TRBV11-3 and TRBJ2-2; possibly TRBD2 for D (6 bases). The CDR3 covers 15 residues. Trimming removed 5 bases at V and 8 bases at J, with 18 bases between. Germline loops: CDR1 SGHNT, CDR2 YENEEA. The CDR3 DNA reads as TGTGCCAGCAGCCAGCGGGTTGGGGTAGTAGGGGAGCTGTTTTTT. It yields the protein CASSQRVGVVGELFF.

The J gene is TRBJ1-5, the V gene TRBV16; the D is unclear. Trimming shortened V by 4 bases and J by 0 bases, and 10 bases separated the two germline ends. The CDR3 runs to 15 residues. Germline V gene lookup returns CDR1 KGHSY and CDR2 FQNENV. The CDR3 is CASSPLGYSNQPQHF. CDR3 nucleotide sequence: TGTGCCAGCAGCCCGCTTGGGTATAGCAATCAGCCCCAGCATTTT.